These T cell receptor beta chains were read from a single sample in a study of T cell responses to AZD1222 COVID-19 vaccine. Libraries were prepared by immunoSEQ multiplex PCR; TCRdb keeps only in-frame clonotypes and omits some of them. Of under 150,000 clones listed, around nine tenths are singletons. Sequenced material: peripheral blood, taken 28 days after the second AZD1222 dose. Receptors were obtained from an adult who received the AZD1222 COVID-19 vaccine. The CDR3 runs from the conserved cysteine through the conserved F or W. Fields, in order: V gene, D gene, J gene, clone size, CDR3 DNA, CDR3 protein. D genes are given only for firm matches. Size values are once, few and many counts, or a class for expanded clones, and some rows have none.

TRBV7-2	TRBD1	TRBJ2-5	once	TGTGCCAGCAGCTCACACCGACAGGGGGTTAAGGAGACCCAGTACTTC	CASSSHRQGVKETQYF
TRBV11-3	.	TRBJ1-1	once	TGTGCCAGCAGCTTGGCCTTGGCGGACACTGAAGCTTTCTTT	CASSLALADTEAFF
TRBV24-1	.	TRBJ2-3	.	TGTGCCACCAGTGATTTTAATCCAGGTAGCACAGATACGCAGTATTTT	CATSDFNPGSTDTQYF
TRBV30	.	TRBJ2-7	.	TGTGCCTGGAGGGACGAGTTTGGAGCCTACGAGCAGTACTTC	CAWRDEFGAYEQYF
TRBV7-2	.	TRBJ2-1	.	TGTGCCAGCAGCCCGTCGGGCAGTAGTAGCAATGAGCAGTTCTTC	CASSPSGSSSNEQFF
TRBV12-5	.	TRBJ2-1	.	TGTGCTAGTGTTTACCTAGACAATGAGCAGTTCTTC	CASVYLDNEQFF
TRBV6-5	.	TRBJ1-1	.	TGTGCCAGCAGCGCGGACAGAAGGAACACTGAAGCTTTCTTT	CASSADRRNTEAFF
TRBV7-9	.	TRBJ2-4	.	TGTGCCAGCAGCTCGTTTTCGGACATTCAGTACTTC	CASSSFSDIQYF
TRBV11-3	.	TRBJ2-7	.	TGTGCCAGCAGCCGATGGTCGTACGAGCAGTACTTC	CASSRWSYEQYF
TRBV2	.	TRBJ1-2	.	TGTGCCAGCGTGGGGGCAGGCTACACCTTC	CASVGAGYTF
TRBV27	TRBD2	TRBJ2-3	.	TGTGCCAGCAGTTGGGAGGGACTAGCGAGCGCAGATACGCAGTATTTT	CASSWEGLASADTQYF
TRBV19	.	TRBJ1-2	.	TGTGCCAGTAGTATGGCCGGGGGGAGTGGCTACACCTTC	CASSMAGGSGYTF
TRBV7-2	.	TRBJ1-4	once	TGTGCCAGCAGCATCCCCGGGACTGAGCATGAAAAACTGTTTTTT	CASSIPGTEHEKLFF
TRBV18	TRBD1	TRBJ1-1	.	TGTGCCAGCTCACGAGTACAGGGGCCTGAAGCTTTCTTT	CASSRVQGPEAFF
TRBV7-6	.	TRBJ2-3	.	TGTGCCAGCAGCTTAGGATCTAGTTCCACGCAGTATTTT	CASSLGSSSTQYF
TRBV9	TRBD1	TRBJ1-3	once	TGTGCCAGCACCCAGGGACAGGGGTATGCAAACACCATATATTTT	CASTQGQGYANTIYF
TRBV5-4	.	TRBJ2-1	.	TGTGCCAGCAGCTTCTCTCGGTCCAATGAGCAGTTCTTC	CASSFSRSNEQFF
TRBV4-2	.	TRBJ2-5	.	TGTGCCAGCAGCCAAGTTCACAGGGAGACCCAGTACTTC	CASSQVHRETQYF
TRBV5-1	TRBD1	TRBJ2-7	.	TGCGCCAGCAGTCGAACTACAGGGGCCCCCTACGAGCAGTACTTC	CASSRTTGAPYEQYF
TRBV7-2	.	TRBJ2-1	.	TGTGCCAGCAGCCTGGGACCTAGCTCCTACAATGAGCAGTTCTTC	CASSLGPSSYNEQFF
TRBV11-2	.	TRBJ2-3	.	TGTGCCAGCAGCGCAGGGGGGGGCAGCACAGATACGCAGTATTTT	CASSAGGGSTDTQYF
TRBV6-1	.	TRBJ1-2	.	TGTGCCAGCAGTGAAGTGGCTGGCTACACCTTC	CASSEVAGYTF
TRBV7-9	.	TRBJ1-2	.	TGTGCCAGCAGCTTAGTAGGGGGGGTATATGGCTACACCTTC	CASSLVGGVYGYTF
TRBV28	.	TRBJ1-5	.	TGTGCCAGCAGTTCCCTCGGTTATAGCAATCAGCCCCAGCATTTT	CASSSLGYSNQPQHF
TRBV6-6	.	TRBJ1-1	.	TGTGCCAGCAGTGGTTTTCAGGGTAGGGTAGACACTGAAGCTTTCTTT	CASSGFQGRVDTEAFF
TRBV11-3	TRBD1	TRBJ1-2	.	TGTGCCAGCAGCTTAATGGGACAGGGTGCTAACTATGGCTACACCTTC	CASSLMGQGANYGYTF
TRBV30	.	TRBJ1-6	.	TGTGCCTGGAGTGAACAGTATAATTCACCCCTCCACTTT	CAWSEQYNSPLHF
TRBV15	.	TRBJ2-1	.	TGTGCCACCAGCAGAGATGTGGGAGAGCCCTACAATGAGCAGTTCTTC	CATSRDVGEPYNEQFF
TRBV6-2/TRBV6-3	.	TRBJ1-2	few	TGTGCCAGCAGTTACAGGGACCCTCGTGGCTACACCTTC	CASSYRDPRGYTF
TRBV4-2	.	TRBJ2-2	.	TGTGCCAGCAGCCAGGAAATAGGGGCCGGGGAGCTGTTTTTT	CASSQEIGAGELFF